The 29 T cell receptor beta chains below all came from one sample that was sequenced in a study of beta chain features in type 1 diabetes. The investigators reverse transcribed all of the isolated RNA, so they sequenced expressed TCRB transcripts. The protocol was immunoSEQ multiplex PCR, while the TCRdb copy is restricted to in-frame clones and leaves out a portion. The table has 250,000 to 300,000 clones, approximately 8.1% seen once. Source material: central memory CD4+ T cells from blood. These receptors came from a woman aged 18-29 years in good health.

This clone was seen a handful of times. The chain links TRBV20-1 to TRBJ2-1; no definite D call. Germline V gene data show CDR1 as DFQATT and CDR2 as SNEGSKA (reference sequence). Between the trimmed V and J ends, which lost 5 bases and 9 bases, there was a span of 11 bases. The CDR3 is 11 residues long. CDR3 region: CSAFLLGEQFF. CDR3 nucleotide sequence: TGCAGTGCTTTCCTCTTGGGTGAGCAGTTCTTC.

The table lists this clone with many counts. The rearrangement links TRBV2 to TRBJ2-5; the D call may be TRBD1 or TRBD2 (5 bases each). The CDR3 covers 15 residues. Germline loops: CDR1 SNHLY, CDR2 FYNNEI. V lost 4 bases, J lost 2 bases, and 14 bases lay in between. Here the CDR3 reads CASSGFGTEQETQYF. CDR3 sequence (DNA): TGTGCCAGCAGTGGTTTTGGGACGGAACAAGAGACCCAGTACTTC.

The V call is TRBV6-5, the J call TRBJ1-1; D gene uncertain. Trimming took 8 bases from V and 4 from J, leaving 14 bases between them. Per the germline V gene, CDR1 is MNHEY and CDR2 is SVGAGI. This CDR3 comprises 13 residues. The CDR3 loop is CASLHPSGTEAFF. CDR3 DNA: TGTGCCAGCCTACACCCCAGCGGCACTGAAGCTTTCTTT.

This clone was counted a few times. The chain joins TRBV29-1 to TRBJ2-1; D possibly corresponds to TRBD2 (6 bases). There are 13 residues in the CDR3. The V and J ends lost 7 bases and 1 base respectively, with 11 bases between them. Germline V gene sequence: CDR1 SQVTM, CDR2 ANQGSEA. CDR3 protein: CSAWTNSYNEQFF. DNA for the CDR3: TGCAGCGCCTGGACTAATTCCTACAATGAGCAGTTCTTC.

This sequence joins TRBV28 and TRBJ2-6; D may correspond to TRBD1 or TRBD2 (5 bases each). CDR3 size: 16 residues. The V end was cut by 5 bases, the J end by 2 bases, with 13 bases between. Germline V gene lookup returns CDR1 MDHEN and CDR2 SYDVKM. The CDR3 DNA reads TGTGCCAGCAGTACCGCAGGGAGTCCTGGGGCCAACGTCCTGACTTTC. Translated: CASSTAGSPGANVLTF.

On this clone: This may come from a read error, since a much larger clone is one base off. This chain links TRBV23-1 with TRBJ1-2; 9 nucleotides align to TRBD1. TRBV23-1 is treated as an ORF (open reading frame) with a function not yet certain. The V segment lost 2 bases and the J segment 7 bases; nucleotides outside the gene matches: 5. The CDR3 totals 14 residues. For the CDR3, the DNA is TGCGCCAGCAGTCAAGGGACAGGGTCCTGTGGCTACACCTTC. Protein: CASSQGTGSCGYTF.

This clone has ten or more counts. The V and J genes are TRBV7-2 and TRBJ1-4, with TRBD1 matching 10 bases. The CDR3 spans 16 residues. CDR1 and CDR2 (germline): SGHTA, FQGNSA. The V segment lost 1 base and the J segment 10 bases; nucleotides outside the gene matches: 9. In nucleotides, the CDR3 is TGTGCCAGCAGCTTAGGGACAGGGGGGATGGTAGGAAAACTGTTTTTT. Translation gives CASSLGTGGMVGKLFF.

The rearrangement links TRBV11-1 to TRBJ2-2, with no clear D. With 1 base removed from V and 1 base from J, the gap between germline ends came to 4 bases. This CDR3 is built from 14 residues. Germline assignment: CDR1 SGHAT and CDR2 FQDESV (reference sequence). The CDR3 DNA reads TGTGCCAGCAGCTTAGGCTGGAACACCGGGGAGCTGTTTTTT. Its protein is CASSLGWNTGELFF.

V is TRBV11-2 and J is TRBJ2-5; 8 positions match TRBD1. J gave up 4 bases and V 4 bases, and 11 bases lay outside the gene matches. CDR3 length: 16 residues. CDR1 and CDR2 (germline): SGHAT, FQNNGV. CDR3: CASSYGTGNFRETQYF. The DNA for the CDR3 is TGTGCCAGCAGCTACGGGACAGGCAACTTCCGAGAGACCCAGTACTTC.

This clone was seen many times. This chain connects TRBV7-9 to TRBJ2-5; D is unclear. Germline loops: CDR1 SEHNR, CDR2 FQNEAQ (reference sequence). The CDR3 extends over 11 amino acids. The ends were cut back, 4 bases at V and 13 bases at J, with 13 bases in the middle. CDR3 nucleotides: TGTGCCAGCAGCTCGACCCCTCATCGGTACTTC. It is translated as CASSSTPHRYF.

This clone was seen only a few times. The chain has TRBV11-2 and TRBJ2-3; D call uncertain. Germline loops: CDR1 SGHAT, CDR2 FQNNGV. V was trimmed by 5 bases and J by 2 bases, leaving 11 bases between them. This CDR3 comprises 14 residues. The CDR3 loop reads CASSPDWNTDTQYF. The CDR3 DNA reads TGTGCCAGCAGCCCCGACTGGAACACAGATACGCAGTATTTT. Combining the CDR3 with reference TRBV11-2 and TRBJ2-3 gives the whole variable domain EAGVAQSPRYKIIEKRQSVAFWCNPISGHATLYWYQQILGQGPKLLIQFQNNGVVDDSQLPKDRFSAERLKGVDSTLKIQPAKLEDSAVYLCASSPDWNTDTQYFGPGTRLTVL.

The chain recombines TRBV5-1 with TRBJ2-5, with D perhaps TRBD1 (6 bases). Germline V gene sequence: CDR1 SGHRS, CDR2 YFSETQ. CDR3 size: 13 residues. V was clipped by 4 bases and J by 5 bases, with 12 bases between them. CDR3 amino acids: CASSTQGWETQYF. CDR3 DNA sequence: TGCGCCAGCAGCACACAGGGATGGGAGACCCAGTACTTC.

This clone was seen a handful of times. This chain joins TRBV2 and TRBJ1-2; 7 bases match TRBD1. This CDR3 is built from 12 residues. CDR1 and CDR2 from the germline V gene are SNHLY and FYNNEI. Losses at the gene ends were 8 bases for V and 5 bases for J; bases not matched to a gene: 5. The CDR3 is CASDREDYGYTF. CDR3 DNA sequence: TGTGCCAGCGACAGGGAGGATTATGGCTACACCTTC. The full variable domain, completed using reference TRBV2 and TRBJ1-2, is EPEVTQTPSHQVTQMGQEVILRCVPISNHLYFYWYRQILGQKVEFLVSFYNNEISEKSEIFDDQFSVERPDGSNFTLKIRSTKLEDSAMYFCASDREDYGYTFGSGTRLTVV.

This clone was recorded a few times. The gene calls are TRBV14 and TRBJ2-3; TRBD2 might be the D (6 bases). There are 15 residues in the CDR3. Trimming left V 2 bases short and J 5 bases short, with 14 bases between. In germline, CDR1 is SGHDN, CDR2 FVKESK. The CDR3 loop reads CASSQTGLPGDTQYF. The CDR3 DNA reads as TGTGCCAGCAGCCAAACGGGACTGCCAGGAGATACGCAGTATTTT.

The rearrangement links TRBV9 to TRBJ2-1; D perhaps matches TRBD1 (6 bases). V was cut by 3 bases and J by 2 bases, with 9 bases left in between. Germline-derived CDR1 and CDR2 are SGDLS and YYNGEE. This CDR3 region has 14 residues. This CDR3 reads CASSARGAYNEQFF. CDR3 in DNA: TGTGCCAGCAGCGCCAGGGGAGCCTACAATGAGCAGTTCTTC.

The chain joins TRBV29-1 to TRBJ1-5; tentatively, D is TRBD1 (6 bases). This CDR3 contains 11 residues. V was trimmed by 4 bases and J by 9 bases, leaving 10 bases between them. In germline, CDR1 is SQVTM, CDR2 ANQGSEA. CDR3 in amino acids: CSVGDKGPQHF. In nucleotides, the CDR3 is TGCAGCGTTGGGGACAAGGGGCCCCAGCATTTT.

This clone occurred a few times. V is TRBV29-1 and J is TRBJ1-1, with D perhaps matching TRBD1 (5 bases). Per the germline V gene, CDR1 is SQVTM and CDR2 is ANQGSEA. V lost 5 bases and J lost 5, with 15 bases in between. The CDR3 has 13 amino acids. The CDR3 is CSVRDGGTTEAFF. CDR3 coding DNA: TGCAGCGTTAGGGACGGGGGAACGACTGAAGCTTTCTTT.

This clone was detected a few times. This rearrangement joins TRBV15 to TRBJ2-3, with TRBD2 matching over 9 bases. The CDR3 covers 17 residues. Trimming at V came to 2 bases and at J to 4 bases, leaving 10 bases not matched to a gene. The germline V gene has CDR1 LNHNV and CDR2 YYDKDF (reference sequence). The CDR3 reads CATSRTIAGEGADTQYF. The CDR3 bases are TGTGCCACCAGCAGAACGATAGCGGGAGAAGGCGCAGATACGCAGTATTTT.

The chain recombines TRBV7-8 with TRBJ1-1; the D is unclear. The ends were cut back, 3 bases at V and 0 bases at J, with 8 bases in the middle. The V gene's germline CDR1 is SGHVS and CDR2 FQNEAQ. This CDR3 is 14 amino acids long. CDR3 amino acids: CASSLMGMNTEAFF. In nucleotides, the CDR3 is TGTGCCAGCAGCTTGATGGGGATGAACACTGAAGCTTTCTTT.

In its sample, this clone was seen a few times. DNA of the CDR3: TGTGCCAGCAGTGAGGACAGGTTGATTTCAGATACGCAGTATTTT. Translated: CASSEDRLISDTQYF. V usage is TRBV25-1 and J usage is TRBJ2-3, with 7 bases matching TRBD1. CDR3 length: 15 residues. Germline V gene lookup returns CDR1 MGHDK and CDR2 SYGVNS. The junction had 7 bases not matched to a gene; V was cut back by 3 bases and J by 4 bases.

V is TRBV18 and J is TRBJ1-4, with 7 bases aligning to TRBD1. Germline lookup yields CDR1 KGHSH and CDR2 LQKENI. The CDR3 loop spans 15 amino acids. V dropped 0 bases and J dropped 8; count of bases not matched to a gene: 6. In DNA, the CDR3 is TGTGCCAGCTCACCACCTGACAGGGCTGGGGAAAAACTGTTTTTT. Its translation is CASSPPDRAGEKLFF.

This clone was detected only a few times. This chain connects TRBV28 to TRBJ2-2; 9 bases are a match to TRBD1. The CDR3 totals 15 residues. Germline V CDR1 and CDR2: MDHEN, SYDVKM. Losses at the gene ends were 11 bases for V and 7 bases for J; bases not matched to a gene: 14. For the CDR3, the DNA is TGTGCCGGGATGCGGACAGGGGCCTCCCTCGGGGAGCTGTTTTTT. Its protein is CAGMRTGASLGELFF. Variable domain in full (rest from reference TRBV28 and TRBJ2-2): DVKVTQSSRYLVKRTGEKVFLECVQDMDHENMFWYRQDPGLGLRLIYFSYDVKMKEKGDIPEGYSVSREKKERFSLILESASTNQTSMYLCAGMRTGASLGELFFGEGSRLTVL.

In its sample, this clone was seen a few times. The chain carries TRBV14 and TRBJ2-7; D is undetermined. In germline, CDR1 is SGHDN, CDR2 FVKESK. V was trimmed by 3 bases and J by 5 bases, leaving 5 bases between them. The CDR3 spans 11 residues. This CDR3 reads CASSHFDEQYF. The DNA of the CDR3 is TGTGCCAGCAGCCATTTCGACGAGCAGTACTTC. The entire variable domain, with the rest obtained from reference TRBV14 and TRBJ2-7, is as follows: EAGVTQFPSHSVIEKGQTVTLRCDPISGHDNLYWYRRVMGKEIKFLLHFVKESKQDESGMPNNRFLAERTGGTYSTLKVQPAELEDSGVYFCASSHFDEQYFGPGTRLTVT.

This clone was observed a handful of times. The V call is TRBV29-1, the J call TRBJ1-2, with TRBD1 as a possible D gene (5 bases). Germline lookup yields CDR1 SQVTM and CDR2 ANQGSEA. The CDR3 covers 14 residues. Trimming took 4 bases from V and 6 from J, leaving 18 bases between them. In nucleotides, the CDR3 is TGCAGCGTTGTTTCGCCGGGGACTATAGATGGCTACACCTTC. Translating it yields CSVVSPGTIDGYTF.

This clone was seen more than once but under ten times. The chain is built from TRBV19 and TRBJ1-2, with 10 nucleotides matching TRBD1. This CDR3 region has 14 residues. The ends lost 6 bases at V and 4 bases at J; junction bases unmatched: 5. Germline loops: CDR1 LNHDA, CDR2 SQIVND (reference sequence). The CDR3 region has the DNA TGTGCCAGTAGATCGACAGGGGGCTCCTATGGCTACACCTTC. This gives the protein CASRSTGGSYGYTF.

This clone turned up a few times. This chain connects TRBV11-3 to TRBJ2-1, with 8 bases identical to TRBD1. The CDR3 covers 16 residues. Germline loops: CDR1 SGHNT, CDR2 YENEEA. V was clipped by 8 bases and J by 7 bases; unmatched bases: 16. CDR3 sequence reads: CASQPADRVGWNEQFF. The CDR3 DNA sequence: TGTGCCAGCCAACCGGCGGACAGGGTGGGTTGGAATGAGCAGTTCTTC. The complete variable domain, with remaining parts taken from reference TRBV11-3 and TRBJ2-1, reads EAGVVQSPRYKIIEKKQPVAFWCNPISGHNTLYWYLQNLGQGPELLIRYENEEAVDDSQLPKDRFSAERLKGVDSTLKIQPAELGDSAVYLCASQPADRVGWNEQFFGPGTRLTVL.

CDR3 sequence reads: CASSVLAGGSGETQYF. CDR3 nucleotide sequence: TGTGCCAGCAGCGTATTGGCAGGGGGTTCGGGAGAGACCCAGTACTTC. V usage is TRBV9 and J usage is TRBJ2-5; 7 bases are shared with TRBD1. The germline gives CDR1 SGDLS, CDR2 YYNGEE. This CDR3 is built from 16 residues. Trimming removed 1 base from V and 4 bases from J; junction bases left unmatched: 10.

This clone was counted between two and nine times. The chain joins TRBV7-9 to TRBJ2-5; 7 bases line up with TRBD1. Germline V lookup: CDR1 SEHNR, CDR2 FQNEAQ (reference sequence). The CDR3 is made up of 15 amino acids. The V and J ends lost 6 bases and 5 bases, in that order; junction bases with no gene match: 12. CDR3 nucleotides: TGTGCCAGCAGTCTCCCGGGACAGATAAAGGAGACCCAGTACTTC. Its protein product is CASSLPGQIKETQYF.

The V call is TRBV27, the J call TRBJ2-1; D unresolved. Trimming cost V 5 bases and J 9 bases, with 11 bases left between them. CDR3 length: 12 amino acids. Germline V lookup: CDR1 MNHEY, CDR2 SMNVEV (reference sequence). CDR3 sequence reads: CASSTSRPEQFF. The CDR3 bases are TGTGCCAGCAGTACCTCCCGGCCTGAGCAGTTCTTC.